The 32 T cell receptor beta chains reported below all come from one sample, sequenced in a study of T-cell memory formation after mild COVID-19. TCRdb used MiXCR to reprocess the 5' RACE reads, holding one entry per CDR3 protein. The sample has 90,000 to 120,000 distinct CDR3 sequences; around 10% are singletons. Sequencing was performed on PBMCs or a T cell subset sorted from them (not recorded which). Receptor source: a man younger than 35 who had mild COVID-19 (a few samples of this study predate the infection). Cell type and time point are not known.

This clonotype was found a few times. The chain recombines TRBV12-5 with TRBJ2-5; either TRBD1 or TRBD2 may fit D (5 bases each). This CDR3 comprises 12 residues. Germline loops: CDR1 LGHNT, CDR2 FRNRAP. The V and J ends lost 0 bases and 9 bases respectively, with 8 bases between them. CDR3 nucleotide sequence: TGTGCTAGTGGTTTGGTACTGGGGGCCCAGTACTTC. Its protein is CASGLVLGAQYF.

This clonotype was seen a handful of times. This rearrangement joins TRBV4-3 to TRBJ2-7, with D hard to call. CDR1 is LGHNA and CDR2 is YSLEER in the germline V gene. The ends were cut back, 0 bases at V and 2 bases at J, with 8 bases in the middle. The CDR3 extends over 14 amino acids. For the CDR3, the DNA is TGCGCCAGCAGCCAAGAGGCGATAGCCTACGAGCAGTACTTC. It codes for CASSQEAIAYEQYF.

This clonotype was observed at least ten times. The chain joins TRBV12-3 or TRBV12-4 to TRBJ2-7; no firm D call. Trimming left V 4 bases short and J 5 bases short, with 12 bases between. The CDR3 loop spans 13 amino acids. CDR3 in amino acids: CASSSMGSHEQYV. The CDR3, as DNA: TGTGCCAGCAGTTCCATGGGATCCCACGAGCAGTACGTC.

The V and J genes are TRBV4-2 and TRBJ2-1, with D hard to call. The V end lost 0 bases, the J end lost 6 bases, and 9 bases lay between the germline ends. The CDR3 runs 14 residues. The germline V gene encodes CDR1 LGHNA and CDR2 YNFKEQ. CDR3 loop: CASSQERQSNEQFF. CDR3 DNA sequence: TGTGCCAGCAGCCAAGAACGGCAGAGCAATGAGCAGTTCTTC.

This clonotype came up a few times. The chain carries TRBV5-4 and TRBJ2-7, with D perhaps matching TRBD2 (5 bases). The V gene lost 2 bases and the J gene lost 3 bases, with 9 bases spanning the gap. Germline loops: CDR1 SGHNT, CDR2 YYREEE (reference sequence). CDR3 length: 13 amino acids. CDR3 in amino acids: CASSFGLNYEQYF. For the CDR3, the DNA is TGTGCCAGCAGCTTCGGACTGAACTACGAGCAGTACTTC.

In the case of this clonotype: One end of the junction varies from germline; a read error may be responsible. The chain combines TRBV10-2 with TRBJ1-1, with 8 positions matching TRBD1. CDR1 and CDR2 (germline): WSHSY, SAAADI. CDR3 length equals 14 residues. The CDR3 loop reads CASSEDSGGAWRMF. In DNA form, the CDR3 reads TGCGCCAGCAGTGAGGACTCAGGGGGCGCATGGAGAATGTTT.

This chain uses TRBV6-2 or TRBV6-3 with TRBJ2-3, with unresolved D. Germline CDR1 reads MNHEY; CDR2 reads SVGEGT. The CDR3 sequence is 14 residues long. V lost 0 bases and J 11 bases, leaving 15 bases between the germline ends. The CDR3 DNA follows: TGTGCCAGCAGTTACTCGAGCCCGATTCCTCAGCAGTATTTT. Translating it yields CASSYSSPIPQQYF.

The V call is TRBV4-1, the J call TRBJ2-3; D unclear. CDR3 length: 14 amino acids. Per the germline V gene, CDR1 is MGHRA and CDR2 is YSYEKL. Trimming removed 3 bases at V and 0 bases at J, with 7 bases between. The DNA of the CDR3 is TGCGCCAGCAGCCACTACAGAAGCACAGATACGCAGTATTTT. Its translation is CASSHYRSTDTQYF.

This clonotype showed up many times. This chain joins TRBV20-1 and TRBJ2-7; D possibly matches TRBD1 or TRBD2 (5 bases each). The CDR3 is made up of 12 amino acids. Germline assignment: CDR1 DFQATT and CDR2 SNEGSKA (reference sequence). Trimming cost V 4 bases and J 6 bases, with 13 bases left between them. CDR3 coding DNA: TGCAGTGCTATGGGGGATATCGGCGAGCAGTACGTC. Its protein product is CSAMGDIGEQYV.

The CDR3 reads CATETAPATEAFF. For the CDR3, the DNA is TGTGCCACTGAGACCGCCCCTGCTACTGAAGCTTTCTTT. The V call is TRBV5-4, the J call TRBJ1-1; D uncertain. Looked up from germline, CDR1 is SGHNT and CDR2 is YYREEE (reference sequence). The CDR3 covers 13 residues. The V end lost 9 bases, the J end lost 5 bases, and 17 bases lay between the germline ends. The full variable domain, with the rest looked up from reference TRBV5-4 and TRBJ1-1, is ETGVTQSPTHLIKTRGQQVTLRCSSQSGHNTVSWYQQALGQGPQFIFQYYREEENGRGNFPPRFSGLQFPNYSSELNVNALELDDSALYLCATETAPATEAFFGQGTRLTVV.

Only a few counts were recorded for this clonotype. The CDR3 sequence is CASSLPAEGRDGYTF. The DNA of the CDR3 is TGTGCCAGCAGTTTACCCGCTGAGGGGAGAGATGGCTACACCTTC. The V call is TRBV12-3 or TRBV12-4, the J call TRBJ1-2; tentatively, D is TRBD1 (5 bases). The CDR3 contains 15 residues. V lost 2 bases and J 6 bases, leaving 16 bases between the germline ends.

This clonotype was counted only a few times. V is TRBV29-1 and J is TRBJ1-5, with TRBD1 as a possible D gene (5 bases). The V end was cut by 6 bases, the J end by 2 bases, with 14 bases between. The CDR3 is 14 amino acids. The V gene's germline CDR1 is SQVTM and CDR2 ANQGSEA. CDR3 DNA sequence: TGCAGCGTCCCGTCGGGAGGGGGCAATCAGCCCCAGCATTTT. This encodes CSVPSGGGNQPQHF. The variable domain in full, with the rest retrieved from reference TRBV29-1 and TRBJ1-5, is SAVISQKPSRDICQRGTSLTIQCQVDSQVTMMFWYRQQPGQSLTLIATANQGSEATYESGFVIDKFPISRPNLTFSTLTVSNMSPEDSSIYLCSVPSGGGNQPQHFGDGTRLSIL.

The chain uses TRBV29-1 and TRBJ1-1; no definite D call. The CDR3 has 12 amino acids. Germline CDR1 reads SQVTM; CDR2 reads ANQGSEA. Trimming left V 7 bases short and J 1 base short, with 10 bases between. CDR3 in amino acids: CSGREGNTEAFF. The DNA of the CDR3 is TGCAGCGGTAGGGAGGGGAACACTGAAGCTTTCTTT.

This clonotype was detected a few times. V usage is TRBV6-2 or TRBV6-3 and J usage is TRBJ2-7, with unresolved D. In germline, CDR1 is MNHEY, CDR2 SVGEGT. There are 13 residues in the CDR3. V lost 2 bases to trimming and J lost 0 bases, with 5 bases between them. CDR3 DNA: TGTGCCAGCAGTTACAGGAGCTCCTACGAGCAGTACGTC. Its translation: CASSYRSSYEQYV.

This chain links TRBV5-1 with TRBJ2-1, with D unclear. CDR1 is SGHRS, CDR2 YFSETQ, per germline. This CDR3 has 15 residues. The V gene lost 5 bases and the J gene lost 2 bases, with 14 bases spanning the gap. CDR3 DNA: TGCGCCAGCAGTTCCTCAGTCCTTACCTACAATGAGCAGTTCTTC. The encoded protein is CASSSSVLTYNEQFF.

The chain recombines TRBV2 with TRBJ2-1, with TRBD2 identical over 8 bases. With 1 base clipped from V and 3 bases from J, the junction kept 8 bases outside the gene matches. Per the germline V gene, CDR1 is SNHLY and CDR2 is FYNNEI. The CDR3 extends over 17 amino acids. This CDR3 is CASSEGVAGRLYNEQFF. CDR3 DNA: TGTGCCAGCAGTGAAGGGGTAGCGGGGAGACTCTACAATGAGCAGTTCTTC.

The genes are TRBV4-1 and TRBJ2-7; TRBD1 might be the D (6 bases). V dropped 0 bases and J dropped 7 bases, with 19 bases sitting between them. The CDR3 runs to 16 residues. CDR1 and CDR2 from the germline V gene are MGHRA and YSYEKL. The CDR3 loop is CASSQDRGTRILEQYF. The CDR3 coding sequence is TGCGCCAGCAGCCAAGATAGGGGGACAAGGATCTTAGAGCAGTACTTC.

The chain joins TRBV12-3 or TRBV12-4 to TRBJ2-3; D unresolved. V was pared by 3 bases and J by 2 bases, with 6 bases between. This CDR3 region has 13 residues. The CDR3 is CASSFWVTDTQYF. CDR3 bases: TGTGCCAGCAGTTTCTGGGTCACAGATACGCAGTATTTT.

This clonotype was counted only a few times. The CDR3 nucleotides are TGTGCCAGCAGTGGGGACGGTGCTAATCAGCCCCAGCATTTT. Protein: CASSGDGANQPQHF. V and J are TRBV25-1 and TRBJ1-5; tentative D call: TRBD1 (5 bases). The length of the CDR3 is 14 residues. Germline V gene lookup returns CDR1 MGHDK and CDR2 SYGVNS. V was pared by 4 bases and J by 4 bases, with 11 bases between.

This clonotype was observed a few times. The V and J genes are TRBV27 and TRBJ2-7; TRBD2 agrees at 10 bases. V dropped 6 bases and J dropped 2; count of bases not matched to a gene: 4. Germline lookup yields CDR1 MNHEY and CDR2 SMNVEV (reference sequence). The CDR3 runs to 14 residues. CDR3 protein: CASSVAGGPYEQYF. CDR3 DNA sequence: TGTGCCAGCAGCGTAGCGGGGGGTCCCTACGAGCAGTACTTC.

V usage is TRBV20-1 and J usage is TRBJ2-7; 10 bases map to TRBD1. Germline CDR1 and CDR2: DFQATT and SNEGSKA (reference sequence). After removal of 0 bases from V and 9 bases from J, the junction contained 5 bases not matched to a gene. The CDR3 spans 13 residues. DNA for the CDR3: TGCAGTGCTAGAGATAAGGGACAGGGGTGGCAGTACTTC. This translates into CSARDKGQGWQYF.

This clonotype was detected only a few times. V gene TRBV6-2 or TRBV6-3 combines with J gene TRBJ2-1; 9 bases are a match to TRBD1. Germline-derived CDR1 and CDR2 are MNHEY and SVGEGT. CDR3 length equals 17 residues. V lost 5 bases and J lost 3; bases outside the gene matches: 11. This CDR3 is CASSTLGQGIFYNEQFF. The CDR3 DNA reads TGTGCCAGCAGTACCTTGGGACAGGGAATTTTCTACAATGAGCAGTTCTTC.

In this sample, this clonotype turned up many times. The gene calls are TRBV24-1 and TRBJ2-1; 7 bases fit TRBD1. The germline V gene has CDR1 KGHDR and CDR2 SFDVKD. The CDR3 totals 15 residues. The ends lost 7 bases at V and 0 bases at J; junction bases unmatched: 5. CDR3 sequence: CATSPGTDSYNEQFF. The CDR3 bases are TGTGCCACCAGCCCCGGGACAGACTCCTACAATGAGCAGTTCTTC.

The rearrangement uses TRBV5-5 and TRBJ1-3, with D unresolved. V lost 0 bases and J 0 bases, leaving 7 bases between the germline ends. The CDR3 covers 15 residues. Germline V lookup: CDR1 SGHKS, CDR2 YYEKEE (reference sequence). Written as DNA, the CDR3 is TGTGCCAGCAGCTTGGAATTTGGCTCTGGAAACACCATATATTTT. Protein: CASSLEFGSGNTIYF. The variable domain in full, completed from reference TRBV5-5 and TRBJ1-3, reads DAGVTQSPTHLIKTRGQQVTLRCSPISGHKSVSWYQQVLGQGPQFIFQYYEKEERGRGNFPDRFSARQFPNYSSELNVNALLLGDSALYLCASSLEFGSGNTIYFGEGSWLTVV.

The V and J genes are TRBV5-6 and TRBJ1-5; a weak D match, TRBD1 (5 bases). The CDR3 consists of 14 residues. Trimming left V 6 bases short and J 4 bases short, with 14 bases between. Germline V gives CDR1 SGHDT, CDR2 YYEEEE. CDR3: CASTSGTGNQPQHF. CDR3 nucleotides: TGTGCCAGCACCTCTGGGACGGGTAATCAGCCCCAGCATTTT.

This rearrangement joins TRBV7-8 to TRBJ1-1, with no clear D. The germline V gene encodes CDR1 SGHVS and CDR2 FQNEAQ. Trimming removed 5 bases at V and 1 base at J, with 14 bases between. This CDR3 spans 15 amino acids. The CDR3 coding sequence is TGTGCCAGCAGCCCTGGGCGCCACTCGAACACTGAAGCTTTCTTT. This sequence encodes CASSPGRHSNTEAFF.

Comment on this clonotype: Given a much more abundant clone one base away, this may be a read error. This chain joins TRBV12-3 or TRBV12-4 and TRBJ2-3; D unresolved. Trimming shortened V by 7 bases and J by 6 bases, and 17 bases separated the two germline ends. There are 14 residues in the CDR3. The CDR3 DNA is TGTGCCAGCACTCCCGGCGAGGCCCCCGATACGCAGTATTTT. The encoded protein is CASTPGEAPDTQYF.

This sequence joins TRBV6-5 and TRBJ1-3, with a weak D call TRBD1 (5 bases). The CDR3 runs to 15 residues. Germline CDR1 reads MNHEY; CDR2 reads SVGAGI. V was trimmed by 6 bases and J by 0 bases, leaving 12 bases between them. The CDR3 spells CASSRDSYSGNTIYF. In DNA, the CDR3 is TGTGCCAGCAGCCGCGACAGTTACTCTGGAAACACCATATATTTT.

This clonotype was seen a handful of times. The CDR3 region is CASSLATELGGGTDTQYF. CDR3 coding DNA: TGTGCCAGCAGCTTAGCGACAGAGTTAGGAGGAGGCACAGATACGCAGTATTTT. V gene TRBV7-9 combines with J gene TRBJ2-3; the D call may be TRBD1 or TRBD2 (5 bases each). Trimming removed 0 bases at V and 1 base at J, with 17 bases between. The CDR3 contains 18 residues. The germline V gene encodes CDR1 SEHNR and CDR2 FQNEAQ (reference sequence).

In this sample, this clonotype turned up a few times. DNA for the CDR3: TGCGCCAGCAGTGTCCTTCTTTCCTACGAGCAGTACTTC. Translated, it gives CASSVLLSYEQYF. This chain joins TRBV10-2 and TRBJ2-7; D remains ambiguous. CDR3 length: 13 residues. V dropped 4 bases and J dropped 1 base, with 8 bases sitting between them. Per germline, CDR1 WSHSY and CDR2 SAAADI.

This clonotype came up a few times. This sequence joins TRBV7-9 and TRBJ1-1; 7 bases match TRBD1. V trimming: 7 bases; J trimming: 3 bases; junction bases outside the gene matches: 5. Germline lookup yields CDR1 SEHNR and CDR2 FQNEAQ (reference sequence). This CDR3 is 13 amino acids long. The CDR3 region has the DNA TGTGCCAGCAACAGGGGCGAGGACACTGAAGCTTTCTTT. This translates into CASNRGEDTEAFF. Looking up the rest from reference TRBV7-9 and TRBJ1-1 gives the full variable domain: DTGVSQNPRHKITKRGQNVTFRCDPISEHNRLYWYRQTLGQGPEFLTYFQNEAQLEKSRLLSDRFSAERPKGSFSTLEIQRTEQGDSAMYLCASNRGEDTEAFFGQGTRLTVV.

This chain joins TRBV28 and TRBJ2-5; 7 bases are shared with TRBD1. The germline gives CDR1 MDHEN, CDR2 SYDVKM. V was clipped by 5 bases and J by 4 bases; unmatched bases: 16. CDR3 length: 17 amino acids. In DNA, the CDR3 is TGTGCCAGCAGTCCGAGGGGGCCGGAGGTGTTAAGAGAGACCCAGTACTTC. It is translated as CASSPRGPEVLRETQYF. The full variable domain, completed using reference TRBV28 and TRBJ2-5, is DVKVTQSSRYLVKRTGEKVFLECVQDMDHENMFWYRQDPGLGLRLIYFSYDVKMKEKGDIPEGYSVSREKKERFSLILESASTNQTSMYLCASSPRGPEVLRETQYFGPGTRLLVL.